The clone carrying this T cell receptor (beta chain) was observed a handful of times. Antigen: not known. The sample comes from a study of T-cell memory formation after mild COVID-19. TCRdb re-derived calls from the 5' RACE reads in MiXCR, one entry per CDR3 protein. The sample lists around 120,000 distinct CDR3 sequences; 16% were seen once. Findings and caveats of the study: The study found contracting CD4+ clones mainly in CM and EM and contracting CD8+ clones in EMRA. Cross-reactive memory apparently joined, as some responding clones appeared in pre-infection memory.

The CDR3 has 16 residues. The V and J ends lost 6 bases and 6 bases respectively, with 21 bases between them. Germline CDR1 and CDR2: SGHVS and FNYEAQ. This clonotype was sampled from an adult woman who had mild COVID-19 (a few samples of this study predate the infection). Cell type and time point are not known. The chain recombines TRBV7-6 with TRBJ2-1; D is ambiguous. Sequencing input: PBMCs or a T cell subset sorted from them (not recorded which). The CDR3 here is CASSSARALRRNEQFF. The CDR3 DNA is TGTGCCAGCAGTTCAGCCCGGGCCCTTCGACGCAATGAGCAGTTCTTC.